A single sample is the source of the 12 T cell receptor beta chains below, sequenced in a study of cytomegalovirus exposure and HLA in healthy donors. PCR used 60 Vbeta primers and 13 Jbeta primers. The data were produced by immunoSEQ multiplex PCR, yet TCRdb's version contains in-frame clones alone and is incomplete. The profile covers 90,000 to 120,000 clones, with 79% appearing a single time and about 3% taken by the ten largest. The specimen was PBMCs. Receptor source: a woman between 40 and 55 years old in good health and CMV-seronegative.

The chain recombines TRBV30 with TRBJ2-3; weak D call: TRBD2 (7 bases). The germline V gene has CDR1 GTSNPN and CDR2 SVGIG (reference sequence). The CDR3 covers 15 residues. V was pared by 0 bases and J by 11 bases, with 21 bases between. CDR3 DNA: TGTGCCTGGAGTGTACAGGGACTACTCAGATGGAGGCAGTATTTT. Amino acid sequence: CAWSVQGLLRWRQYF.

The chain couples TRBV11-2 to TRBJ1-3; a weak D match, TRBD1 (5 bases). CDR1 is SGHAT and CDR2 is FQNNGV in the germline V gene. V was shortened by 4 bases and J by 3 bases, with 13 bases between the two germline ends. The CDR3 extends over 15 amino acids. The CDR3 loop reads CASSSFGGGGNTIYF. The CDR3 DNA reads TGTGCCAGCAGCTCATTCGGGGGTGGTGGAAACACCATATATTTT.

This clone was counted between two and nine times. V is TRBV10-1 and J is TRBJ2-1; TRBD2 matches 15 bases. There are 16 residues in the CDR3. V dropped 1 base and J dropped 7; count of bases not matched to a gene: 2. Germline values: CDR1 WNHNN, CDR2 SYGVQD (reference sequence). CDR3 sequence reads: CASSEYGTSGRNEQFF. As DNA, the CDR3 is TGCGCCAGCAGTGAGTATGGGACTAGCGGGAGGAATGAGCAGTTCTTC.

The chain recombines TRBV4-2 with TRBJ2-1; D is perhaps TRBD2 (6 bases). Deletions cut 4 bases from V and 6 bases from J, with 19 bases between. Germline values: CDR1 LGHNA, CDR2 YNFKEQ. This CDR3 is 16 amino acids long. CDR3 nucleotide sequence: TGTGCCAGCAGCCTCGTGGTAGCGGAGCTGGGCAATGAGCAGTTCTTC. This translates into CASSLVVAELGNEQFF.

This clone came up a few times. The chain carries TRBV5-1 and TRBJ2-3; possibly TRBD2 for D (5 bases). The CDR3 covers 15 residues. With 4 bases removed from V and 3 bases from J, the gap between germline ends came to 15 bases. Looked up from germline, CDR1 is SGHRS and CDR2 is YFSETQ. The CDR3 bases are TGCGCCAGCAGCCTCGGGATTCTTGGGACAGATACGCAGTATTTT. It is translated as CASSLGILGTDTQYF.

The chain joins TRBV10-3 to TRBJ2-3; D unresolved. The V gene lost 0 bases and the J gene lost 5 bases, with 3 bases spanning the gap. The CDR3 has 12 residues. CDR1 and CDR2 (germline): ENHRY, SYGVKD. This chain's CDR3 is CAISESRDTQYF. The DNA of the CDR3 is TGTGCCATCAGTGAGTCGAGAGATACGCAGTATTTT.

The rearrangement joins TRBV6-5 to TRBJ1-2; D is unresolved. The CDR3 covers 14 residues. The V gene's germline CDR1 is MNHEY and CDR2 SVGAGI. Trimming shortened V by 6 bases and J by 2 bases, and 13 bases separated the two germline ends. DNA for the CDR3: TGTGCCAGCAGAATAGGGAGGTTGAACTATGGCTACACCTTC. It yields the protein CASRIGRLNYGYTF.

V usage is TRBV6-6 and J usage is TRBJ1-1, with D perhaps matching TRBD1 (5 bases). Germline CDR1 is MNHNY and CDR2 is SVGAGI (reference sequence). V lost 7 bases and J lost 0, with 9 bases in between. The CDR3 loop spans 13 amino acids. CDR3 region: CASNLGVNTEAFF. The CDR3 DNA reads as TGTGCCAGCAACTTAGGGGTGAACACTGAAGCTTTCTTT.

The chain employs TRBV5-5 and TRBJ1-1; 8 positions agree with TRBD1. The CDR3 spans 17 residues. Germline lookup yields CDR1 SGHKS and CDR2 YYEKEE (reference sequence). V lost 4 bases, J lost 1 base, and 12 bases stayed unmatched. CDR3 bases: TGTGCCAGCAGCAGGACAGGGTACGAAAAAAAGAACACTGAAGCTTTCTTT. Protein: CASSRTGYEKKNTEAFF.

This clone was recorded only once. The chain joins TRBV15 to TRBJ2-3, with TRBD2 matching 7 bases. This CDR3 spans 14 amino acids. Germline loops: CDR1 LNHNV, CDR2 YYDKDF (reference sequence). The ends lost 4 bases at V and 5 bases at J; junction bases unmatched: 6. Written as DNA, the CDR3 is TGTGCCACCAGCAAGCGGACTAGTGAAGATACGCAGTATTTT. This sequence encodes CATSKRTSEDTQYF.

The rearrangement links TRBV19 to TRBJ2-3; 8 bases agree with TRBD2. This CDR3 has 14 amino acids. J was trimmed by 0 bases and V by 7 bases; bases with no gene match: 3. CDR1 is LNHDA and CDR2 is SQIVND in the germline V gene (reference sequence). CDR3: CASKRELSTDTQYF. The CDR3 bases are TGTGCCAGTAAGCGGGAGCTAAGCACAGATACGCAGTATTTT. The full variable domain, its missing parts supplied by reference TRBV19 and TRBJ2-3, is DGGITQSPKYLFRKEGQNVTLSCEQNLNHDAMYWYRQDPGQGLRLIYYSQIVNDFQKGDIAEGYSVSREKKESFPLTVTSAQKNPTAFYLCASKRELSTDTQYFGPGTRLTVL.

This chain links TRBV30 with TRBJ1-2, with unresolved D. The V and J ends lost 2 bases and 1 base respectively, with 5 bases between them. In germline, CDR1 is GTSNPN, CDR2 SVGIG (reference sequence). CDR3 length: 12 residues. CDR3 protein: CAWSSYNYGYTF. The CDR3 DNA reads TGTGCCTGGAGTTCTTATAACTATGGCTACACCTTC.